A selection of T cell receptor beta chains follows, all from one sample in a study of molecular identifiers for immune sequencing clone quantification. TCRdb re-analysed the PCR reads in MiXCR, keeping a single row per CDR3 protein. The data hold approximately 590,000 distinct CDR3 sequences, with around 25% observed a single time. Material: naive CD8+ T cells from blood, with Jurkat cell RNA spiked in. The receptors come from a human donor in good health. Some libraries in this study had Jurkat cell RNA spiked in. CDR3s include the opening cysteine and the closing phenylalanine or tryptophan. A D gene is named only where the DNA matches it firmly. Expanded clones are given a class, and other clones once, few, many or no size at all.

v_call: TRBV12-3/TRBV12-4
clone_size: few
d_call: TRBD2
j_call: TRBJ2-1
cdr3_aa: CASSFLTSGGALNEQFF
cdr3_nt: TGTGCCAGCAGTTTTTTGACTAGCGGGGGGGCCTTAAATGAGCAGTTCTTC

v_call: TRBV6-5
clone_size: few
d_call: NA
j_call: TRBJ1-5
cdr3_aa: CASSSVPGLNQPQHF
cdr3_nt: TGTGCCAGCAGCTCGGTTCCGGGCCTCAATCAGCCCCAGCATTTT

v_call: TRBV7-6
clone_size: NA
d_call: NA
j_call: TRBJ2-7
cdr3_aa: CASSLYASDRDAQYF
cdr3_nt: TGTGCCAGCAGCTTATACGCTAGCGATAGGGACGCGCAGTACTTC

v_call: TRBV15
clone_size: many
d_call: NA
j_call: TRBJ2-3
cdr3_aa: CATSRDLMLGTDTQYF
cdr3_nt: TGTGCCACCAGCAGAGATCTAATGTTGGGCACAGATACGCAGTATTTT

v_call: TRBV20-1
clone_size: NA
d_call: TRBD2
j_call: TRBJ2-1
cdr3_aa: CSAKLPAGAIYNEQFF
cdr3_nt: TGCAGTGCTAAACTCCCAGCGGGAGCGATCTACAATGAGCAGTTCTTC

v_call: TRBV15
clone_size: NA
d_call: NA
j_call: TRBJ1-1
cdr3_aa: CATSSGVATEAFF
cdr3_nt: TGTGCCACCAGCAGCGGGGTTGCCACTGAAGCTTTCTTT

v_call: TRBV6-1
clone_size: many
d_call: NA
j_call: TRBJ2-7
cdr3_aa: CASSGSGKYSYEQYF
cdr3_nt: TGTGCCAGCAGTGGGAGTGGAAAGTACTCCTACGAGCAGTACTTC

v_call: TRBV29-1
clone_size: many
d_call: TRBD2
j_call: TRBJ2-2
cdr3_aa: CSVGLAGGTGELFF
cdr3_nt: TGCAGCGTCGGACTAGCGGGAGGCACCGGGGAGCTGTTTTTT

v_call: TRBV4-2
clone_size: NA
d_call: TRBD2
j_call: TRBJ2-1
cdr3_aa: CASSQPDQIAGGRGEQFF
cdr3_nt: TGTGCCAGCAGCCAACCTGACCAAATAGCGGGGGGGCGTGGTGAGCAGTTCTTC

v_call: TRBV5-6
clone_size: few
d_call: NA
j_call: TRBJ1-2
cdr3_aa: CASSFFISNYGYTF
cdr3_nt: TGTGCCAGCAGCTTTTTCATCTCTAACTATGGCTACACCTTC

v_call: TRBV7-2
clone_size: few
d_call: NA
j_call: TRBJ2-5
cdr3_aa: CASNQRGFGAGETQYF
cdr3_nt: TGTGCCAGCAACCAGAGGGGTTTCGGCGCAGGAGAGACCCAGTACTTC

v_call: TRBV5-5
clone_size: few
d_call: NA
j_call: TRBJ1-1
cdr3_aa: CASSSMNLRSMNTEAFF
cdr3_nt: TGTGCCAGCAGCTCGATGAACCTCCGCTCCATGAACACTGAAGCTTTCTTT

v_call: TRBV12-3/TRBV12-4
clone_size: NA
d_call: TRBD1
j_call: TRBJ2-2
cdr3_aa: CASIQWDRGSGELFF
cdr3_nt: TGTGCCAGCATCCAATGGGACAGGGGCTCCGGGGAGCTGTTTTTT

v_call: TRBV6-2/TRBV6-3
clone_size: NA
d_call: TRBD1
j_call: TRBJ1-5
cdr3_aa: CASSYFTGQGAGQPQHF
cdr3_nt: TGTGCCAGCAGTTACTTCACTGGACAGGGGGCCGGTCAGCCCCAGCATTTT

v_call: TRBV6-5
clone_size: NA
d_call: TRBD2
j_call: TRBJ2-2
cdr3_aa: CASSYSGLAGGLVPTGELFF
cdr3_nt: TGTGCCAGCAGTTACTCGGGACTAGCGGGGGGGCTGGTCCCCACCGGGGAGCTGTTTTTT

v_call: TRBV9
clone_size: NA
d_call: NA
j_call: TRBJ1-6
cdr3_aa: CASSVDLSYNSPLHF
cdr3_nt: TGTGCCAGCAGCGTAGACCTGAGCTATAATTCACCCCTCCACTTT

v_call: TRBV5-6
clone_size: few
d_call: NA
j_call: TRBJ1-2
cdr3_aa: CASSWGTSGYTF
cdr3_nt: TGTGCCAGCAGCTGGGGGACTTCTGGCTACACCTTC

v_call: TRBV12-3/TRBV12-4
clone_size: few
d_call: TRBD1
j_call: TRBJ1-6
cdr3_aa: CASSPGQGESPLHF
cdr3_nt: TGTGCCAGCAGTCCGGGACAGGGAGAATCACCCCTCCACTTT

v_call: TRBV30
clone_size: once
d_call: NA
j_call: TRBJ1-1
cdr3_aa: CARGPGPRGTEAFF
cdr3_nt: TGTGCCCGAGGACCGGGTCCAAGAGGCACTGAAGCTTTCTTT

v_call: TRBV19
clone_size: NA
d_call: NA
j_call: TRBJ2-7
cdr3_aa: CASSTGMGAGYEQYF
cdr3_nt: TGTGCCAGTAGTACCGGGATGGGCGCTGGGTACGAGCAGTACTTC

v_call: TRBV2
clone_size: NA
d_call: NA
j_call: TRBJ1-2
cdr3_aa: CASSEVDGPNCGYTF
cdr3_nt: TGTGCCAGCAGTGAAGTAGACGGTCCTAACTGTGGCTACACCTTC

v_call: TRBV7-2
clone_size: many
d_call: TRBD2
j_call: TRBJ2-3
cdr3_aa: CASSLIKRGPTDTQYF
cdr3_nt: TGTGCCAGCAGCTTAATTAAGCGGGGGCCGACGGATACGCAGTATTTT